The entry below gives a single T cell receptor (beta chain) sequence along with its context. Its antigen is not known. This record comes from a study of T cell responses to AZD1222 COVID-19 vaccine. Study-wide background: The analysis combined second doses at about 4 or about 12 weeks.

Study-wide results and caveats: CD4 TCRs linked to vaccination spanned spike, dominating at 160-218 and 743-854. Of spike-specific TCRs, nearly half reportedly target regions left unmutated in variants.

Germline V gene sequence: CDR1 SSHAT, CDR2 FNYEAQ (reference sequence). This CDR3 has 11 residues. Trimming removed 1 base at V and 14 bases at J, with 9 bases between. Produced via immunoSEQ multiplex PCR; TCRdb's table is partial and in-frame only. This sample has about 130,000 clones, with 80% to 90% found just once. The specimen comprised peripheral blood, sampled on day 0 of AZD1222 vaccination. V usage is TRBV7-7 and J usage is TRBJ2-4; D call uncertain. The TCR was taken from an adult in good health. CDR3 nucleotide sequence: TGTGCCAGCAGCTTAGATTTGTTGGAGTACTTC. This translates into CASSLDLLEYF.